One sample yielded the 28 T cell receptor beta chains listed below, sequenced in a study of T cell responses to AZD1222 COVID-19 vaccine. TCRdb's copy holds only in-frame clones and misses some; the assay was immunoSEQ multiplex PCR. The sample has some 130,000 clones; approximately 88% are singletons. Sequenced here: peripheral blood, sampled on day 0 of MenACWY control vaccination. The receptors come from an adult in good health.

The CDR3 loop reads CSATSTEQFF. As DNA, the CDR3 is TGCAGTGCTACCAGTACTGAGCAGTTCTTC. The chain carries TRBV20-1 and TRBJ2-1; D not certain. Germline loops: CDR1 DFQATT, CDR2 SNEGSKA (reference sequence). The V end was cut by 4 bases, the J end by 9 bases, with 7 bases between. The CDR3 has 10 amino acids.

This clone was seen a single time. The V gene is TRBV7-6, the J gene TRBJ2-2; 10 nucleotides agree with TRBD2. With 5 bases clipped from V and 1 base from J, the junction kept 4 bases outside the gene matches. The CDR3 covers 16 residues. CDR1 is SGHVS, CDR2 FNYEAQ, per germline. In nucleotides, the CDR3 is TGTGCCAGCAGCGCGAGACTAGCGGGGAACACCGGGGAGCTGTTTTTT. It encodes CASSARLAGNTGELFF. The full variable domain, its missing parts supplied by reference TRBV7-6 and TRBJ2-2, is GAGVSQSPRYKVTKRGQDVALRCDPISGHVSLYWYRQALGQGPEFLTYFNYEAQQDKSGLPNDRFSAERPEGSISTLTIQRTEQRDSAMYRCASSARLAGNTGELFFGEGSRLTVL.

This clone was seen once. The V call is TRBV5-6, the J call TRBJ2-7; TRBD2 is a possible D gene (7 bases). The CDR3 is 14 amino acids. Germline V CDR1 and CDR2: SGHDT, YYEEEE. V shed 3 bases and J shed 4 bases, with 14 bases lying between them. The CDR3 loop is CASSSNREGYEQYF. CDR3 bases: TGTGCCAGCAGCTCAAACAGGGAGGGGTACGAGCAGTACTTC.

The J gene is TRBJ1-5, the V gene TRBV19; D ambiguous. Trimming left V 6 bases short and J 0 bases short, with 18 bases between. Germline assignment: CDR1 LNHDA and CDR2 SQIVND (reference sequence). The CDR3 sequence is 17 residues long. Written as DNA, the CDR3 is TGTGCCAGTAGACCGTTGATCGGCTCACATAGCAATCAGCCCCAGCATTTT. Amino acid sequence: CASRPLIGSHSNQPQHF.

The rearrangement joins TRBV9 to TRBJ1-2, with a tentative D call TRBD1 (6 bases). This CDR3 is built from 16 residues. Trimming shortened V by 0 bases and J by 2 bases, and 14 bases separated the two germline ends. The germline CDR1 and CDR2 sequences are SGDLS and YYNGEE. The CDR3 loop reads CASSVGPGAGNYGYTF. In nucleotides, the CDR3 is TGTGCCAGCAGCGTAGGCCCAGGGGCAGGCAACTATGGCTACACCTTC.

The chain couples TRBV28 to TRBJ2-2; the D is unclear. Trimming removed 3 bases at V and 2 bases at J, with 22 bases between. The CDR3 has 19 amino acids. Germline CDR1 is MDHEN and CDR2 is SYDVKM. DNA for the CDR3: TGTGCCAGCAGTTTGAATCATCTCCTTGCAAACTCAAACACCGGGGAGCTGTTTTTT. This gives the protein CASSLNHLLANSNTGELFF.

This chain connects TRBV5-4 to TRBJ2-1, with 8 bases identical to TRBD2. Trimming cost V 0 bases and J 7 bases; bases outside gene matches: 6. The V gene's germline CDR1 is SGHNT and CDR2 YYREEE (reference sequence). The CDR3 totals 15 residues. This CDR3 reads CASSLGAGDVNEQFF. DNA for the CDR3: TGTGCCAGCAGCTTGGGAGCGGGAGATGTTAATGAGCAGTTCTTC.

The chain links TRBV6-1 to TRBJ1-5; possible D gene TRBD1, 5 bases. Looked up from germline, CDR1 is MNHNS and CDR2 is SASEGT. The V end was cut by 3 bases, the J end by 6 bases, with 15 bases between. CDR3 length: 15 residues. This CDR3 is CASSERGRVGQPQHF. The CDR3 nucleotides are TGTGCCAGCAGTGAGCGAGGCAGGGTGGGTCAGCCCCAGCATTTT.

The gene calls are TRBV2 and TRBJ2-3; 7 bases are shared with TRBD1. Germline CDR1 is SNHLY and CDR2 is FYNNEI. Losses at the gene ends were 8 bases for V and 5 bases for J; bases not matched to a gene: 13. The CDR3 loop spans 15 amino acids. The CDR3 loop reads CASLHPGQIVDTQYF. The CDR3 DNA reads as TGTGCCAGCCTACATCCGGGACAGATCGTAGATACGCAGTATTTT.

The chain joins TRBV7-9 to TRBJ1-2; D is possibly TRBD1 (6 bases). In germline, CDR1 is SEHNR, CDR2 FQNEAQ (reference sequence). Trimming removed 5 bases from V and 8 bases from J, with 15 bases in between. This CDR3 has 13 residues. Written as DNA, the CDR3 is TGTGCCAGCAGCCGTACAGGGTTGAGGGGCTACACCTTC. As protein: CASSRTGLRGYTF.

The chain joins TRBV18 to TRBJ2-1; D unclear. Germline V lookup: CDR1 KGHSH, CDR2 LQKENI. V was trimmed by 6 bases and J by 0 bases, leaving 15 bases between them. The CDR3 length is 16 residues. The CDR3 bases are TGTGCCAGCTCTCCCCTCCTAACGAGCTCCTACAATGAGCAGTTCTTC. Its protein is CASSPLLTSSYNEQFF. The whole variable domain, remainder taken from reference TRBV18 and TRBJ2-1, is NAGVMQNPRHLVRRRGQEARLRCSPMKGHSHVYWYRQLPEEGLKFMVYLQKENIIDESGMPKERFSAEFPKEGPSILRIQQVVRGDSAAYFCASSPLLTSSYNEQFFGPGTRLTVL.

V gene TRBV24-1 combines with J gene TRBJ2-5; D perhaps matches TRBD2 (6 bases). The V end lost 7 bases, the J end lost 3 bases, and 11 bases lay between the germline ends. Germline V gene sequence: CDR1 KGHDR, CDR2 SFDVKD. The CDR3 runs 13 residues. The CDR3 is CATRSGGKETQYF. The CDR3 nucleotides are TGTGCCACCAGGTCAGGCGGGAAAGAGACCCAGTACTTC.

The chain couples TRBV28 to TRBJ1-3; tentative D call: TRBD1 (6 bases). Germline V gene sequence: CDR1 MDHEN, CDR2 SYDVKM. The CDR3 runs to 16 residues. V lost 8 bases to trimming and J lost 4 bases, with 21 bases between them. The CDR3 bases are TGTGCCAGCTCCCCCCCCTACAGGGAAGTAGGAAACACCATATATTTT. Its translation is CASSPPYREVGNTIYF.

The rearrangement links TRBV13 to TRBJ2-7, with TRBD1 matching 7 bases. V lost 5 bases and J lost 3; bases outside the gene matches: 13. The CDR3 consists of 16 residues. Germline lookup yields CDR1 PRHDT and CDR2 FYEKMQ (reference sequence). CDR3 loop: CASSEREPGQHYEQYF. As DNA, the CDR3 is TGTGCCAGCAGCGAGCGAGAGCCGGGACAGCACTACGAGCAGTACTTC.

This clone was picked up one time. The gene calls are TRBV14 and TRBJ2-7, with no clear D. CDR1 is SGHDN and CDR2 is FVKESK in the germline V gene. The CDR3 has 13 amino acids. Trimming took off 4 bases at V and 3 bases at J, with 10 bases between the two ends. CDR3 nucleotides: TGTGCCAGCAGCCCGAGGACCTACTACGAGCAGTACTTC. Translated: CASSPRTYYEQYF.

The chain recombines TRBV18 with TRBJ2-7, with TRBD1 as a possible D gene (5 bases). The CDR3 loop spans 13 amino acids. V gave up 6 bases and J gave up 7 bases, with 16 bases separating them. Per the germline V gene, CDR1 is KGHSH and CDR2 is LQKENI. DNA for the CDR3: TGTGCCAGCTCGCCAGGGTCTCTTGGGGAGCAGTACTTC. Residues: CASSPGSLGEQYF.

J is TRBJ1-6 and V is TRBV18, with 8 bases that match TRBD1. Trimming at V came to 5 bases and at J to 10 bases, leaving 10 bases not matched to a gene. The CDR3 extends over 15 amino acids. Per germline, CDR1 KGHSH and CDR2 LQKENI. The CDR3 loop is CASSDRGKAQSPLHF. The CDR3 nucleotides are TGTGCCAGCTCAGACAGGGGAAAGGCGCAATCACCCCTCCACTTT.

This chain joins TRBV4-1 and TRBJ1-4; 8 nucleotides line up with TRBD1. After removal of 2 bases from V and 9 bases from J, the junction contained 20 bases not matched to a gene. CDR3 length: 19 residues. From germline, CDR1 is MGHRA and CDR2 YSYEKL. The CDR3 sequence: CASSQRTGTSPVEKKKLFF. CDR3 in DNA: TGCGCCAGCAGCCAACGGACAGGGACCAGCCCGGTCGAGAAGAAAAAACTGTTTTTT.

The gene calls are TRBV9 and TRBJ1-1, with 9 bases aligning to TRBD1. The germline gives CDR1 SGDLS, CDR2 YYNGEE. The CDR3 is 15 residues long. With 3 bases clipped from V and 0 bases from J, the junction kept 3 bases outside the gene matches. The CDR3 sequence: CASSARQGVNTEAFF. The DNA of the CDR3 is TGTGCCAGCAGCGCCCGACAGGGGGTGAACACTGAAGCTTTCTTT.

This clone came up once. This rearrangement joins TRBV30 to TRBJ1-1; D perhaps matches TRBD1 (5 bases). Germline CDR1 is GTSNPN and CDR2 is SVGIG (reference sequence). V was clipped by 2 bases and J by 6 bases, with 16 bases between them. The CDR3 sequence is 14 residues long. The CDR3 DNA reads as TGTGCCTGGAGTCCTCAGGGAGGGTACGCTGAAGCTTTCTTT. It is translated as CAWSPQGGYAEAFF.

This chain uses TRBV3-1 (or the pseudogene TRBV3-2) with TRBJ2-7, with 8 bases aligning to TRBD2. This CDR3 contains 15 residues. Losses at the gene ends were 1 base for V and 1 base for J; bases not matched to a gene: 3. Germline assignment: CDR1 LGHDT and CDR2 YNNKEL (reference sequence). The CDR3 DNA sequence: TGTGCCAGCAGCCAAGTACCGGGAGGGTCCTACGAGCAGTACTTC. Residues: CASSQVPGGSYEQYF.

This chain links TRBV19 with TRBJ2-7; TRBD1 matches at 7 bases. Germline CDR1 is LNHDA and CDR2 is SQIVND (reference sequence). The CDR3 covers 15 residues. Trimming at V came to 1 base and at J to 1 base, leaving 4 bases not matched to a gene. The CDR3 is CASSIVLGQSYEQYF. Here the CDR3 DNA reads TGTGCCAGTAGTATAGTCCTGGGACAGTCCTACGAGCAGTACTTC.

This rearrangement joins TRBV23-1 to TRBJ2-3; possibly TRBD2 for D (8 bases). TRBV23-1 is designated an ORF whose function remains uncertain. Trimming stripped 2 bases from V and 7 bases from J, with 25 bases between. The CDR3 covers 18 residues. The DNA of the CDR3 is TGCGCCAGCAGTCAACCGCCTTGGACAGGCGGGAGGTCACATACGCAGTATTTT. Its translation: CASSQPPWTGGRSHTQYF.

The gene calls are TRBV6-5 and TRBJ1-2; unclear D gene. Trimming cost V 2 bases and J 6 bases, with 13 bases left between them. Germline V lookup: CDR1 MNHEY, CDR2 SVGAGI. This CDR3 region has 14 residues. The CDR3 DNA is TGTGCCAGCAGTTACCGTTCGGGTCAGGATGGCTACACCTTC. This sequence encodes CASSYRSGQDGYTF.

The chain is built from TRBV7-9 and TRBJ1-2; D perhaps matches TRBD1 (6 bases). The CDR3 loop spans 16 amino acids. V lost 2 bases, J lost 0 bases, and 13 bases lay in between. Germline-derived CDR1 and CDR2 are SEHNR and FQNEAQ (reference sequence). The CDR3 sequence is CASSLTPTGTNYGYTF. The CDR3 region has the DNA TGTGCCAGCAGCTTAACCCCGACAGGAACTAACTATGGCTACACCTTC.

This clone was detected only a few times. V gene TRBV6-5 combines with J gene TRBJ2-3, with D possibly called TRBD1 or TRBD2 (5 bases each). The CDR3 is 15 amino acids. CDR1 and CDR2 (germline): MNHEY, SVGAGI. The V gene lost 6 bases and the J gene lost 2 bases, with 15 bases spanning the gap. CDR3 DNA sequence: TGTGCCAGCAGGAGGGGTCACAGTGCCACAGATACGCAGTATTTT. This sequence encodes CASRRGHSATDTQYF.

This rearrangement joins TRBV5-1 to TRBJ1-1, with D uncertain. V was clipped by 5 bases and J by 0 bases, with 8 bases between them. Germline V gene sequence: CDR1 SGHRS, CDR2 YFSETQ. The CDR3 runs to 13 residues. CDR3 loop: CASRRVVNTEAFF. CDR3 sequence (DNA): TGCGCCAGCAGAAGGGTGGTGAACACTGAAGCTTTCTTT.

This rearrangement joins TRBV28 to TRBJ1-3, with 11 bases lining up with TRBD1. The CDR3 length is 17 residues. Germline lookup yields CDR1 MDHEN and CDR2 SYDVKM. The J segment lost 4 bases and the V segment lost 5 bases, leaving 10 bases of the junction unmatched. The CDR3 here is CASSLLGGQGAGNTIYF. The CDR3 DNA sequence: TGTGCCAGCAGTCTCCTCGGCGGACAGGGGGCCGGAAACACCATATATTTT.